A selection of T cell receptor beta chains follows, all from one sample in a study of beta chain features in type 1 diabetes. TCRdb's copy holds only in-frame clones and misses some; the assay was immunoSEQ multiplex PCR. Of about 710,000 clones listed, over 11% were seen once; the top ten hold around 0.04%. Sequencing was carried out using naive CD4+ T cells from blood. All receptors come from a man in his late teens or twenties with type 1 diabetes. CDR3s include the opening cysteine and the closing phenylalanine or tryptophan.

v_gene	j_gene	CDR3aa
TRBV9	TRBJ1-1	CASSVDSRGSNTEAFF
TRBV7-9	TRBJ2-1	CASSPEQFF
TRBV30	TRBJ1-2	CAWSRQLAPVNYGYTF
TRBV19	TRBJ2-1	CATKIAARGGYNEQFF
TRBV4-1	TRBJ2-3	CASSQDPRDRTDTQYF
TRBV5-4	TRBJ1-1	CASSGGQGRADTEAFF
TRBV6-5	TRBJ1-2	CASRPDSLIYGYTF
TRBV7-9	TRBJ2-5	CASSLGTGRETQYF
TRBV7-3	TRBJ1-2	CASSLRGDGYTF
TRBV10-3	TRBJ1-5	CAISARDSNQPQHF
TRBV9	TRBJ1-1	CASSVEGLGTEAFF
TRBV7-6	TRBJ1-1	CASSSRDILNTEAFF
TRBV2	TRBJ1-5	CASSVQGPGQPQHF
TRBV6-5	TRBJ1-2	CASSRTELYGYTF
TRBV2	TRBJ1-2	CASLLRTAGYGYTF
TRBV9	TRBJ1-1	CASSVAGLNTEAFF
TRBV13	TRBJ2-7	CASSLGQAAIYEQYF
TRBV15	TRBJ2-2	CATSRVLAGNTGELFF
TRBV7-9	TRBJ1-1	CASREAFLNTEAFF
TRBV28	TRBJ2-7	CASSSGAIYEQYF
TRBV10-2	TRBJ1-5	CASRDSTNQPQHF
TRBV10-3	TRBJ2-5	CAISGTHSGTGAGETQYF
TRBV11-3	TRBJ2-3	CASSSNSVTDTQYF
TRBV5-1	TRBJ1-4	CASRAGAEGEKLFF
TRBV9	TRBJ2-7	CASSVEGGYSYEQYF
TRBV5-4	TRBJ1-1	CASSQDRMNTEAFF
TRBV21-1	TRBJ2-7	CAEGGGEQYF
TRBV28	TRBJ2-7	CASSLGYEQYF
TRBV25-1	TRBJ1-2	CASSESDWNYGYTF
TRBV30	.	CAWSVTGAYEQYF
TRBV7-9	TRBJ1-1	CASSFGERTEAFF
TRBV6-5	TRBJ2-2	CASTPGQGETGELFF
TRBV4-2	TRBJ2-1	CASSPIQGSYEQFF
TRBV6-6	TRBJ2-1	CASTRRDSHYNEQFF
TRBV6-1	TRBJ1-6	CASSEGTLHHSYNSPLHF
TRBV11-3	TRBJ2-3	CASSLEGPRDTQYF
TRBV5-4	TRBJ1-2	CASSRQGEGGYTF
TRBV7-3	TRBJ1-4	CASSFVQGPTNEKLFF
TRBV9	TRBJ2-3	CASSVGQALVGTDTQYF
TRBV5-1	TRBJ2-5	CASSLGRTSGGLQETQYF
TRBV9	TRBJ2-2	CASSEVLLTGELFF